These 22 T cell receptor beta chains were sequenced from one sample in a study of blood T cell repertoires in COVID-19. This table comes from immunoSEQ multiplex PCR, and its TCRdb copy is limited to in-frame clones, with some not included. Among tens of thousands of clones, 65% to 90% were seen once, and the ten largest hold roughly two fifths. Sequencing was done on a sample of peripheral blood. The receptors were gathered from a man older than 75 with acute or convalescent COVID-19.

J is TRBJ1-1 and V is TRBV3-1 (or the pseudogene TRBV3-2); 7 bases agree with TRBD1. The CDR3 is 15 amino acids. V lost 1 base and J lost 5; bases outside the gene matches: 7. The V gene's germline CDR1 is LGHDT and CDR2 YNNKEL (reference sequence). As DNA, the CDR3 is TGTGCCAGCAGCCAAGTTGACAGGGTCGGGACTGAAGCTTTCTTT. Its translation is CASSQVDRVGTEAFF.

The chain couples TRBV28 to TRBJ2-7, with 7 bases fitting TRBD1. The J segment lost 9 bases and the V segment lost 10 bases, leaving 24 bases of the junction unmatched. The CDR3 covers 16 residues. Per germline, CDR1 MDHEN and CDR2 SYDVKM. CDR3 residues: CATLLGGRGPKIGQYF. CDR3 DNA sequence: TGTGCCACTCTCCTAGGGGGCAGGGGACCGAAAATTGGGCAGTACTTC.

The chain carries TRBV19 and TRBJ2-3; TRBD2 is a possible D gene (5 bases). The V gene's germline CDR1 is LNHDA and CDR2 SQIVND (reference sequence). V was pared by 4 bases and J by 1 base, with 6 bases between. CDR3 length: 13 amino acids. In nucleotides, the CDR3 is TGTGCCAGTAGTAATAGCGGCACAGATACGCAGTATTTT. Protein: CASSNSGTDTQYF.

This clone was detected once. This sequence joins TRBV28 and TRBJ2-3, with TRBD2 matching 7 bases. Trimming took 2 bases from V and 2 from J; bases not matched to a gene: 19. The germline V gene encodes CDR1 MDHEN and CDR2 SYDVKM. The CDR3 sequence is 20 residues long. DNA for the CDR3: TGTGCCAGCAGTTTACTCGGGGGGTCGATGGCGGGGGTCGCCACAGATACGCAGTATTTT. This gives the protein CASSLLGGSMAGVATDTQYF.

The chain uses TRBV18 and TRBJ1-2, with TRBD1 matching over 9 bases. Losses at the gene ends were 3 bases for V and 4 bases for J; bases not matched to a gene: 6. Germline CDR1 is KGHSH and CDR2 is LQKENI. This CDR3 contains 15 residues. CDR3 sequence (DNA): TGTGCCAGCTCACCGTCACAGGGGGCCAGCTATGGCTACACCTTC. Translating it yields CASSPSQGASYGYTF.

The rearrangement links TRBV18 to TRBJ2-3; 9 bases match TRBD2. Germline CDR1 is KGHSH and CDR2 is LQKENI. Trimming cost V 0 bases and J 4 bases; bases outside gene matches: 5. The CDR3 length is 16 residues. CDR3 nucleotides: TGTGCCAGCTCACCACCGAGCCTAGCGGGACCAGATACGCAGTATTTT. Translation: CASSPPSLAGPDTQYF.

This chain links TRBV24-1 with TRBJ2-5; tentatively, D is TRBD1 (6 bases). This CDR3 spans 15 amino acids. Trimming took 4 bases from V and 2 from J, leaving 13 bases between them. Germline-derived CDR1 and CDR2 are KGHDR and SFDVKD. This CDR3 reads CATSDPGTPQETQYF. The CDR3 coding sequence is TGTGCCACCAGTGACCCCGGGACACCGCAAGAGACCCAGTACTTC.

The chain employs TRBV19 and TRBJ2-1, with 9 bases that match TRBD2. The CDR3 is made up of 15 amino acids. The trim removed 5 bases at V and 2 bases at J, leaving 4 bases unmatched. Germline CDR1 is LNHDA and CDR2 is SQIVND (reference sequence). In nucleotides, the CDR3 is TGTGCCAGTAGTTATCTAGCGGGAACCTACAATGAGCAGTTCTTC. This codes for CASSYLAGTYNEQFF. The full variable domain, its missing parts supplied by reference TRBV19 and TRBJ2-1, is DGGITQSPKYLFRKEGQNVTLSCEQNLNHDAMYWYRQDPGQGLRLIYYSQIVNDFQKGDIAEGYSVSREKKESFPLTVTSAQKNPTAFYLCASSYLAGTYNEQFFGPGTRLTVL.

The J gene is TRBJ1-5, the V gene TRBV19; TRBD1 matches at 8 bases. Germline V lookup: CDR1 LNHDA, CDR2 SQIVND (reference sequence). The CDR3 runs 14 residues. The V and J ends lost 5 bases and 2 bases, in that order; junction bases with no gene match: 2. The CDR3 sequence: CASSQGAGNQPQHF. CDR3 coding DNA: TGTGCCAGTAGTCAGGGGGCGGGCAATCAGCCCCAGCATTTT. Looking up the rest from reference TRBV19 and TRBJ1-5 gives the full variable domain: DGGITQSPKYLFRKEGQNVTLSCEQNLNHDAMYWYRQDPGQGLRLIYYSQIVNDFQKGDIAEGYSVSREKKESFPLTVTSAQKNPTAFYLCASSQGAGNQPQHFGDGTRLSIL.

The chain links TRBV25-1 to TRBJ2-7; 8 positions agree with TRBD1. Germline V gene data show CDR1 as MGHDK and CDR2 as SYGVNS. The CDR3 runs 13 residues. With V trimmed by 4 bases and J by 5 bases, 4 bases remained unmatched. Here the CDR3 reads CASSGQGSHEQYF. DNA for the CDR3: TGTGCCAGCAGTGGACAGGGGTCCCACGAGCAGTACTTC.

J is TRBJ1-5 and V is TRBV7-8, with 9 bases identical to TRBD1. The V and J ends lost 1 base and 6 bases, in that order; junction bases with no gene match: 7. The CDR3 loop spans 16 amino acids. Germline CDR1 is SGHVS and CDR2 is FQNEAQ. The DNA for the CDR3 is TGTGCCAGCAGCTTAGAGGGACAGGGTAAGGGTCAGCCCCAGCATTTT. This codes for CASSLEGQGKGQPQHF.

This chain links TRBV7-2 with TRBJ1-1; D remains ambiguous. There are 14 residues in the CDR3. The V end lost 1 base, the J end lost 0 bases, and 6 bases lay between the germline ends. Looked up from germline, CDR1 is SGHTA and CDR2 is FQGNSA. The CDR3 sequence: CASSLVRMNTEAFF. The CDR3 DNA reads TGTGCCAGCAGCTTAGTCAGAATGAACACTGAAGCTTTCTTT.

This chain joins TRBV2 and TRBJ2-2; a weak D match, TRBD1 (5 bases). The CDR3 runs to 16 residues. Trimming removed 5 bases from V and 0 bases from J, with 13 bases in between. The germline V gene encodes CDR1 SNHLY and CDR2 FYNNEI. CDR3 in amino acids: CASSNSGLTNTGELFF. The CDR3 nucleotides read TGTGCCAGCAGTAATTCAGGGCTGACGAACACCGGGGAGCTGTTTTTT.

The chain joins TRBV18 to TRBJ1-5; 11 positions match TRBD1. Trimming cost V 3 bases and J 6 bases; bases outside gene matches: 4. The CDR3 is 15 residues long. From germline, CDR1 is KGHSH and CDR2 LQKENI. CDR3 nucleotide sequence: TGTGCCAGCTCACCGGGACAGGGGGGCAGTCAGCCCCAGCATTTT. The encoded protein is CASSPGQGGSQPQHF.

This chain uses TRBV6-5 with TRBJ1-1, with a possible D match to TRBD1 (6 bases). This CDR3 comprises 15 residues. Looked up from germline, CDR1 is MNHEY and CDR2 is SVGAGI. The V and J ends lost 2 bases and 2 bases respectively, with 12 bases between them. The CDR3 nucleotides read TGTGCCAGCAGTTACGGACAGCAAATTAACACTGAAGCTTTCTTT. Translating gives CASSYGQQINTEAFF.

This chain joins TRBV19 and TRBJ2-1, with 9 bases fitting TRBD2. Trimming took 4 bases from V and 2 from J; bases not matched to a gene: 3. Germline V lookup: CDR1 LNHDA, CDR2 SQIVND (reference sequence). This CDR3 has 15 amino acids. The CDR3 loop reads CASSRAGGPYNEQFF. DNA for the CDR3: TGTGCCAGTAGTAGAGCGGGAGGCCCCTACAATGAGCAGTTCTTC.

The chain employs TRBV7-2 and TRBJ2-4, with D possibly matching TRBD2 (6 bases). The CDR3 runs to 17 residues. The V end was cut by 1 base, the J end by 2 bases, with 15 bases between. Germline loops: CDR1 SGHTA, CDR2 FQGNSA. CDR3 residues: CASSLGWTKGPKNIQYF. For the CDR3, the DNA is TGTGCCAGCAGCTTAGGATGGACTAAGGGTCCCAAAAACATTCAGTACTTC.

V is TRBV5-1 and J is TRBJ1-1; D remains unclear. V was trimmed by 4 bases and J by 1 base, leaving 14 bases between them. The CDR3 length is 15 residues. In germline, CDR1 is SGHRS, CDR2 YFSETQ. CDR3 in amino acids: CASSPFSSGNTEAFF. The CDR3 nucleotides are TGCGCCAGCAGCCCATTCTCGAGCGGGAACACTGAAGCTTTCTTT.

The sample holds one count of this clone. The J gene is TRBJ1-6, the V gene TRBV6-5; D is unresolved. This CDR3 is 14 amino acids long. Germline V gene data show CDR1 as MNHEY and CDR2 as SVGAGI. Deletions cut 0 bases from V and 14 bases from J, with 14 bases between. CDR3 residues: CASSYSRTVVTLHF. As DNA, the CDR3 is TGTGCCAGCAGTTACTCGAGGACTGTTGTTACCCTCCACTTT.

This clone was counted a single time. This chain joins TRBV7-9 and TRBJ2-1, with 11 nucleotides matching TRBD2. From germline, CDR1 is SEHNR and CDR2 FQNEAQ (reference sequence). The CDR3 sequence is 19 residues long. V dropped 4 bases and J dropped 7; count of bases not matched to a gene: 18. CDR3: CASSSLAGGPRIQGNEQFF. In nucleotides, the CDR3 is TGTGCCAGCAGCTCTCTAGCGGGGGGTCCCAGGATACAGGGGAATGAGCAGTTCTTC.

This clone was detected only a few times. The chain has TRBV2 and TRBJ2-7; D is possibly TRBD2 (5 bases). CDR1 and CDR2 from the germline V gene are SNHLY and FYNNEI. The V gene lost 11 bases and the J gene lost 1 base, with 18 bases spanning the gap. This CDR3 contains 14 residues. This chain's CDR3 is CASLPVGVSYEQYF. DNA of the CDR3: TGTGCCTCCCTCCCGGTCGGGGTGTCCTACGAGCAGTACTTC.

The V and J genes are TRBV4-3 and TRBJ2-5; 9 bases agree with TRBD2. Germline-derived CDR1 and CDR2 are LGHNA and YSLEER. The CDR3 extends over 17 amino acids. Trimming took 0 bases from V and 2 from J; bases not matched to a gene: 7. Here the CDR3 reads CASSQERSGRFQETQYF. The CDR3 DNA follows: TGCGCCAGCAGCCAAGAACGGAGCGGGAGGTTTCAAGAGACCCAGTACTTC.